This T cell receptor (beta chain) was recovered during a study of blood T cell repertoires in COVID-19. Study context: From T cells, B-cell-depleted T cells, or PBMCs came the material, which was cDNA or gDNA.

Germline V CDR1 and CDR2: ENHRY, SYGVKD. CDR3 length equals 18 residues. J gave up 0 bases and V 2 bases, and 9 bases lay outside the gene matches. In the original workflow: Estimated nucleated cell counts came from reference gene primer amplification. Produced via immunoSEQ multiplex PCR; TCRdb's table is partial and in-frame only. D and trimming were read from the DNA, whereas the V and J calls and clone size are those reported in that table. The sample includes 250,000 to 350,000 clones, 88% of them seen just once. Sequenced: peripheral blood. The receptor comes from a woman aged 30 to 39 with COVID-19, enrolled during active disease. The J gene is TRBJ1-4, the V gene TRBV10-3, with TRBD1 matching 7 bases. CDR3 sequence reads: CAISERGGRGATNEKLFF. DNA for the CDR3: TGTGCCATCAGTGAGAGGGGCGGCAGGGGGGCAACTAATGAAAAACTGTTTTTT.